The 17 T cell receptor beta chains listed next were all sequenced from one sample in a study of cytomegalovirus exposure and HLA in healthy donors. A multiplex PCR was run with 60 Vbeta primers and 13 Jbeta primers. Method: immunoSEQ multiplex PCR; TCRdb's copy keeps in-frame clones and lacks some. Of approximately 100,000 clones listed, 77% are singletons. The sample comprised PBMCs. These receptors all stem from a man between 40 and 49 years old in good health and CMV-seropositive.

V and J are TRBV5-1 and TRBJ2-2, with a weak D call TRBD1 (7 bases). With 7 bases removed from V and 1 base from J, the gap between germline ends came to 14 bases. Germline V gene data show CDR1 as SGHRS and CDR2 as YFSETQ. CDR3 length: 15 residues. CDR3 nucleotides: TGCGCCAGCGGGCAGGGGGGCTGGAACACCGGGGAGCTGTTTTTT. This sequence encodes CASGQGGWNTGELFF. Full variable domain (outside the CDR3, taken from reference TRBV5-1 and TRBJ2-2): KAGVTQTPRYLIKTRGQQVTLSCSPISGHRSVSWYQQTPGQGLQFLFEYFSETQRNKGNFPGRFSGRQFSNSRSEMNVSTLELGDSALYLCASGQGGWNTGELFFGEGSRLTVL.

This sequence joins TRBV7-8 and TRBJ2-7, with D maybe TRBD1 (5 bases). V shed 3 bases and J shed 1 base, with 10 bases lying between them. Per the germline V gene, CDR1 is SGHVS and CDR2 is FQNEAQ. The CDR3 length is 14 residues. CDR3 protein: CASSFTTVSYEQYF. CDR3 DNA sequence: TGTGCCAGCAGCTTTACGACAGTGTCCTACGAGCAGTACTTC.

V is TRBV7-6 and J is TRBJ2-1, with D perhaps matching TRBD1 (5 bases). V lost 5 bases and J lost 4, with 18 bases in between. Germline CDR1 is SGHVS and CDR2 is FNYEAQ. The length of the CDR3 is 16 residues. This CDR3 is CASSPTQGVRYNEQFF. The CDR3 DNA sequence: TGTGCCAGCAGCCCAACTCAGGGTGTACGTTACAATGAGCAGTTCTTC.

The CDR3 here is CASSQTGGAGELFF. Written as DNA, the CDR3 is TGTGCCAGCAGCCAGACAGGGGGTGCCGGGGAGCTGTTTTTT. The rearrangement joins TRBV6-5 to TRBJ2-2; 9 bases line up with TRBD1. The CDR3 runs to 14 residues. V was pared by 6 bases and J by 6 bases, with 5 bases of the junction left unmatched. CDR1 and CDR2 from the germline V gene are MNHEY and SVGAGI.

The rearrangement links TRBV28 to TRBJ2-7; maybe TRBD1 (6 bases). The CDR3 has 14 residues. Trimming stripped 2 bases from V and 4 bases from J, with 12 bases between. Germline-derived CDR1 and CDR2 are MDHEN and SYDVKM. For the CDR3, the DNA is TGTGCCAGCAGTTTAGAAGGGGGATCTTACGAGCAGTACTTC. Its translation is CASSLEGGSYEQYF.

On this clone itself: The junction and the germline gene differ at one end; a read error may be behind it. J is TRBJ2-4 and V is TRBV27; 10 bases are shared with TRBD1. Germline V gene sequence: CDR1 MNHEY, CDR2 SMNVEV (reference sequence). The CDR3 totals 16 residues. As DNA, the CDR3 is TGTGCCAGCAGTTTGGGACAGGGGCTAGCCAAAAACAGTCAGTACTTC. It translates to CASSLGQGLAKNSQYF.

The V and J genes are TRBV4-1 and TRBJ2-1; possibly TRBD1 for D (6 bases). Germline V gives CDR1 MGHRA, CDR2 YSYEKL. Deletions cut 5 bases from V and 4 bases from J, with 18 bases between. The CDR3 spans 16 residues. In DNA form, the CDR3 reads TGCGCCAGCAGCAGGCTGCCGGGACAAACTTACAATGAGCAGTTCTTC. It encodes CASSRLPGQTYNEQFF.

The chain has TRBV2 and TRBJ1-2; 7 bases match TRBD1. CDR3 length equals 15 residues. Germline V gene sequence: CDR1 SNHLY, CDR2 FYNNEI. With V trimmed by 8 bases and J by 0 bases, 9 bases remained unmatched. The CDR3 DNA follows: TGTGCCAGCCCGGCAGGGGGTTCAACTAACTATGGCTACACCTTC. Protein: CASPAGGSTNYGYTF.

This sequence joins TRBV11-2 and TRBJ2-2; 9 bases align to TRBD1. Looked up from germline, CDR1 is SGHAT and CDR2 is FQNNGV. The CDR3 runs to 15 residues. J was trimmed by 0 bases and V by 4 bases; bases with no gene match: 0. CDR3 amino acids: CASSYRGPNTGELFF. CDR3 bases: TGTGCCAGCAGCTACAGGGGGCCGAACACCGGGGAGCTGTTTTTT.

This chain uses TRBV4-3 with TRBJ1-1; the D gene is possibly TRBD1 (5 bases). V was shortened by 0 bases and J by 11 bases, with 16 bases between the two germline ends. The V gene's germline CDR1 is LGHNA and CDR2 YSLEER. The CDR3 totals 14 residues. In nucleotides, the CDR3 is TGCGCCAGCAGCCAAGATTCCCAGGGTCTGCGGGCTTTCTTT. This encodes CASSQDSQGLRAFF.

J is TRBJ2-7 and V is TRBV28; TRBD1 aligns across 9 bases. V trimming: 11 bases; J trimming: 2 bases; junction bases outside the gene matches: 7. The CDR3 consists of 13 residues. From germline, CDR1 is MDHEN and CDR2 SYDVKM. The CDR3 region has the DNA TGTGCCGCCTCAAGGACAGGGGCCTACGAGCAGTACTTC. As protein: CAASRTGAYEQYF.

Here the CDR3 reads CASSLGAGDRVPYEQYF. The CDR3 bases are TGTGCCAGCAGCTTAGGGGCAGGGGACAGGGTCCCCTACGAGCAGTACTTC. This chain joins TRBV7-2 and TRBJ2-5, with TRBD1 matching 9 bases. The DNA end is more similar to TRBJ2-7, so the J call may be wrong. Germline lookup yields CDR1 SGHTA and CDR2 FQGNSA. This CDR3 is 17 amino acids long.

The J gene is TRBJ2-5, the V gene TRBV4-3; D is unclear. Trimming took off 1 base at V and 5 bases at J, with 8 bases between the two ends. This CDR3 region has 13 residues. Germline V lookup: CDR1 LGHNA, CDR2 YSLEER. The CDR3 loop reads CASSQAVVETQYF. In DNA form, the CDR3 reads TGCGCCAGCAGCCAAGCCGTCGTTGAGACCCAGTACTTC.

The chain is built from TRBV5-1 and TRBJ2-1; D possibly corresponds to TRBD2 (5 bases). Per germline, CDR1 SGHRS and CDR2 YFSETQ. V was cut by 1 base and J by 0 bases, with 11 bases left in between. CDR3 size: 16 residues. The CDR3 protein is CASSLYPGYSYNEQFF. The CDR3 nucleotides read TGCGCCAGCAGCTTGTACCCGGGATACTCCTACAATGAGCAGTTCTTC. Variable domain in full (rest from reference TRBV5-1 and TRBJ2-1): KAGVTQTPRYLIKTRGQQVTLSCSPISGHRSVSWYQQTPGQGLQFLFEYFSETQRNKGNFPGRFSGRQFSNSRSEMNVSTLELGDSALYLCASSLYPGYSYNEQFFGPGTRLTVL.

The genes are TRBV5-6 and TRBJ2-1; 10 bases match TRBD2. Germline values: CDR1 SGHDT, CDR2 YYEEEE. CDR3 length: 18 residues. J lost 0 bases, V lost 3 bases, and 9 bases had no gene match. CDR3 amino acids: CASSSIAGGPSSYNEQFF. The CDR3 DNA sequence: TGTGCCAGCAGCTCCATAGCGGGGGGCCCAAGCTCCTACAATGAGCAGTTCTTC.

This clone was observed a handful of times. This same CDR3 is encoded by further DNA sequences in the sample. This chain links TRBV11-2 with TRBJ2-5; no reliable D call. CDR1 and CDR2 from the germline V gene are SGHAT and FQNNGV. The ends were cut back, 1 base at V and 1 base at J, with 7 bases in the middle. CDR3 length equals 14 residues. CDR3 in amino acids: CASSLGLAQETQYF. The DNA for the CDR3 is TGTGCCAGCAGCTTAGGATTAGCCCAAGAGACCCAGTACTTC.

The rearrangement joins TRBV27 to TRBJ1-2; tentatively, D is TRBD1 (5 bases). With 2 bases removed from V and 4 bases from J, the gap between germline ends came to 14 bases. In germline, CDR1 is MNHEY, CDR2 SMNVEV (reference sequence). The CDR3 covers 15 residues. CDR3 protein: CASSLLGRDPYGYTF. CDR3 bases: TGTGCCAGCAGTTTACTCGGGCGGGACCCCTATGGCTACACCTTC.